A single sample is the source of the 10 T cell receptor beta chains below, sequenced in a study of blood T cells in healthy people across ages. Through a sample-barcoded 5' primer and a J-beta primer mix, a second PCR was run for roughly 6 to 11 cycles. TCRdb re-analysed the 5' RACE reads in MiXCR, keeping a single row per CDR3 protein. The repertoire holds approximately 490,000 distinct CDR3 sequences, with approximately 25% as singletons. In addition, the sample was reused for a study of T cells of mothers and their children.

Sequenced input: blood. The origin of the receptors is a boy aged 5-17 years in good health.

The rearrangement uses TRBV30 and TRBJ2-5; 7 bases fit TRBD1. With 8 bases clipped from V and 0 bases from J, the junction kept 6 bases outside the gene matches. The CDR3 contains 13 residues. Germline values: CDR1 GTSNPN, CDR2 SVGIG (reference sequence). The CDR3 protein is CASTGTDQETQYF. CDR3 bases: TGTGCCAGCACGGGGACAGACCAAGAGACCCAGTACTTC. The full variable domain, in which reference TRBV30 and TRBJ2-5 provide the parts outside the CDR3, is SQTIHQWPATLVQPVGSPLSLECTVEGTSNPNLYWYRQAAGRGLQLLFYSVGIGQISSEVPQNLSASRPQDRQFILSSKKLLLSDSGFYLCASTGTDQETQYFGPGTRLLVL.

V usage is TRBV4-2 and J usage is TRBJ2-3; 8 nucleotides match TRBD1. Germline CDR1 reads LGHNA; CDR2 reads YNFKEQ. V dropped 1 base and J dropped 4; count of bases not matched to a gene: 13. There are 18 residues in the CDR3. The CDR3 sequence is CASSQVLGQGLSSDTQYF. For the CDR3, the DNA is TGTGCCAGCAGCCAAGTCTTAGGACAGGGTCTTAGCTCAGATACGCAGTATTTT.

The chain is built from TRBV6-5 and TRBJ1-6; D remains ambiguous. This CDR3 comprises 13 residues. V was pared by 2 bases and J by 10 bases, with 9 bases between. CDR1 is MNHEY, CDR2 SVGAGI, per germline. The DNA for the CDR3 is TGTGCCAGCAGTTACGGAAGCAACTCACCCCTCCACTTT. Translation: CASSYGSNSPLHF.

In its sample, this clonotype was seen a few times. The rearrangement joins TRBV24-1 to TRBJ2-5, with 11 nucleotides matching TRBD2. This CDR3 comprises 19 residues. Germline CDR1 and CDR2: KGHDR and SFDVKD. After removal of 1 base from V and 2 bases from J, the junction contained 11 bases not matched to a gene. The CDR3 DNA reads as TGTGCCACCAGTGATTTTGCCCGGCTAGCGGGAGGCATACAAGAGACCCAGTACTTC. Translated: CATSDFARLAGGIQETQYF.

This clonotype was seen more than once but under ten times. The chain has TRBV7-9 and TRBJ1-5; D might be TRBD1 (6 bases). V gave up 2 bases and J gave up 4 bases, with 21 bases separating them. Germline values: CDR1 SEHNR, CDR2 FQNEAQ (reference sequence). The CDR3 length is 18 residues. The CDR3 sequence: CASSLMFVGQGSNQPQHF. The CDR3, as DNA: TGTGCCAGCAGCTTAATGTTTGTGGGACAAGGGTCAAATCAGCCCCAGCATTTT.

This clonotype appeared once. This rearrangement joins TRBV20-1 to TRBJ2-7; 10 bases match TRBD2. Germline values: CDR1 DFQATT, CDR2 SNEGSKA (reference sequence). The CDR3 runs 17 residues. Trimming took 6 bases from V and 3 from J; bases not matched to a gene: 17. CDR3: CSADDPIREREGYEQYF. CDR3 bases: TGCAGTGCAGACGACCCTATACGAGAGCGGGAGGGCTACGAGCAGTACTTC.

This clonotype was observed a handful of times. The chain combines TRBV6-1 with TRBJ2-5; TRBD1 aligns across 10 bases. Unmatched junction bases numbered 2, after V lost 3 bases and J lost 4 bases. Germline-derived CDR1 and CDR2 are MNHNS and SASEGT. This CDR3 is 14 amino acids long. CDR3 residues: CASSEGQGRETQYF. The CDR3, as DNA: TGTGCCAGCAGTGAGGGACAGGGGCGAGAGACCCAGTACTTC.

This clonotype was counted between two and nine times. This sequence joins TRBV24-1 and TRBJ1-2; 8 nucleotides line up with TRBD1. The CDR3 covers 14 residues. In germline, CDR1 is KGHDR, CDR2 SFDVKD. After removal of 2 bases from V and 8 bases from J, the junction contained 6 bases not matched to a gene. The CDR3 reads CATSDWGTGGGYTF. The DNA for the CDR3 is TGTGCCACCAGTGATTGGGGGACAGGAGGGGGCTACACCTTC.

This clonotype turned up a few times. This sequence joins TRBV19 and TRBJ1-5; no clear D. Trimming took off 1 base at V and 0 bases at J, with 7 bases between the two ends. This CDR3 comprises 15 residues. Germline CDR1 and CDR2: LNHDA and SQIVND (reference sequence). CDR3 residues: CASSIAFYSNQPQHF. CDR3 DNA: TGTGCCAGTAGTATAGCATTTTATAGCAATCAGCCCCAGCATTTT.

This clonotype occurred a few times. The V call is TRBV20-1, the J call TRBJ2-7; TRBD2 aligns across 7 bases. This CDR3 contains 16 residues. Germline V gene data show CDR1 as DFQATT and CDR2 as SNEGSKA (reference sequence). V dropped 0 bases and J dropped 2; count of bases not matched to a gene: 10. The CDR3 reads CSARDPGGTETYEQYF. CDR3 DNA: TGCAGTGCTAGAGATCCGGGAGGAACTGAAACCTACGAGCAGTACTTC.